The clone carrying this TCR beta chain was counted a few times. The antigen is unknown. The germline V gene encodes CDR1 MNHEY and CDR2 SMNVEV (reference sequence). Trimming took 6 bases from V and 2 from J, leaving 18 bases between them. This CDR3 has 16 amino acids. Profiled with immunoSEQ multiplex PCR; TCRdb holds only in-frame clones, not every one. The data contain several thousand clones, 65% to 80% of them singletons. The data were obtained in a study of early stage breast cancer tumors. The study, taken as a whole, reports: Bulk DNA sequencing of unsorted cells missed chain pairing and markers.

The rearrangement links TRBV27 to TRBJ2-3; D gene ambiguous. The sample consisted of breast tumor tissue. The source is a person in their sixties with breast cancer. The CDR3 bases are TGTGCCAGCAGCAGAAAAGGGTTTCTTGCCACAGATACGCAGTATTTT. It specifies CASSRKGFLATDTQYF.